This T cell receptor beta chain was captured by sequencing in a study of glioma-infiltrating T cells after dendritic cell vaccination. V lost 10 bases and J lost 6; bases outside the gene matches: 9. The CDR3 loop spans 13 amino acids. Germline V gives CDR1 SGHVS, CDR2 FNYEAQ. The primer mix had 60 V beta and 13 J beta primers. The assay was immunoSEQ multiplex PCR, and TCRdb's table has in-frame clones only and misses some. The sample yields approximately 85,000 clones, 85% seen once. Time point of the sample: after dendritic cell vaccination, including at tumor progression/relapse. The sequences come from blood, collected after dendritic cell vaccination. The origin of this receptor is a human donor with glioblastoma. The chain links TRBV7-6 to TRBJ2-7, with 10 nucleotides matching TRBD2. CDR3 region: CATSKREGPEQYF. The CDR3 region has the DNA TGTGCCACCAGTAAGCGGGAGGGCCCCGAGCAGTACTTC.